These 31 T cell receptor beta chains were all obtained from the same sample, sequenced in a study of low-dose radiotherapy and immunotherapy resistance in tumors. Covering alpha and beta chains, TRAV- and TRBV-specific primers were used for the first-strand cDNA. Using a constant-region primer together with a V-primer adapter, TCRs were subjected to around 20 PCR cycles of amplification. TCRdb ran MiXCR on the reads and lists one entry per CDR3 protein. Altogether over 15,000 distinct CDR3 sequences are present, roughly 70% being singletons, with the ten largest covering 5.5% to 6%. These receptors came from a human donor with advanced metastatic prostate, ovarian, gallbladder or colorectal cancer (not recorded which). This table probably holds off-target reads from a library built for another chain.

The CDR3 protein is CASSSRTHYGYTF. CDR3 nucleotides: TGTGCCAGCAGTTCCCGGACTCATTATGGCTACACCTTC. This chain uses TRBV2 with TRBJ1-2; D uncertain. Germline loops: CDR1 SNHLY, CDR2 FYNNEI. Trimming shortened V by 5 bases and J by 5 bases, and 12 bases separated the two germline ends. This CDR3 contains 13 residues.

V is TRBV5-1 and J is TRBJ2-2; D might be TRBD1 or TRBD2, each matching 5 bases. Germline V CDR1 and CDR2: SGHRS, YFSETQ. The CDR3 contains 14 residues. The V end was cut by 4 bases, the J end by 9 bases, with 16 bases between. CDR3 in amino acids: CASSQGTALRELFF. The DNA for the CDR3 is TGCGCCAGCAGCCAAGGGACGGCACTGAGGGAGCTGTTTTTT.

V is TRBV5-4 and J is TRBJ2-3, with no clear D. Germline V gives CDR1 SGHNT, CDR2 YYREEE (reference sequence). The CDR3 length is 14 residues. Trimming removed 0 bases from V and 1 base from J, with 6 bases in between. Here the CDR3 DNA reads TGTGCCAGCAGCTTGGCGGGCGGCACAGATACGCAGTATTTT. Its protein is CASSLAGGTDTQYF. Looking up the rest from reference TRBV5-4 and TRBJ2-3 gives the full variable domain: ETGVTQSPTHLIKTRGQQVTLRCSSQSGHNTVSWYQQALGQGPQFIFQYYREEENGRGNFPPRFSGLQFPNYSSELNVNALELDDSALYLCASSLAGGTDTQYFGPGTRLTVL.

V is TRBV29-1 and J is TRBJ1-3; D is ambiguous. The CDR3 runs to 14 residues. The germline V gene encodes CDR1 SQVTM and CDR2 ANQGSEA. Trimming stripped 7 bases from V and 0 bases from J, with 13 bases between. CDR3 loop: CSARGITSGNTIYF. In nucleotides, the CDR3 is TGCAGCGCTCGAGGGATAACCTCTGGAAACACCATATATTTT.

The genes are TRBV7-6 and TRBJ1-2; the D gene is possibly TRBD1 (5 bases). V was shortened by 1 base and J by 6 bases, with 12 bases between the two germline ends. CDR1 SGHVS and CDR2 FNYEAQ come from the germline V gene. The CDR3 is 14 residues long. This CDR3 is CASSLGSQGDGYTF. CDR3 nucleotides: TGTGCCAGCAGCTTAGGCAGCCAGGGTGATGGCTACACCTTC.

The chain couples TRBV6-7 to TRBJ1-6; no reliable D call. TRBV6-7 is an open reading frame whose function is uncertain. The V end lost 1 base, the J end lost 0 bases, and 7 bases lay between the germline ends. This CDR3 has 16 amino acids. CDR3 sequence reads: CASSYYGSSYNSPLHF. As DNA, the CDR3 is TGTGCCAGCAGTTACTACGGGAGCTCCTATAATTCACCCCTCCACTTT.

The rearrangement joins TRBV28 to TRBJ2-3, with 7 bases that match TRBD2. From germline, CDR1 is MDHEN and CDR2 SYDVKM. Unmatched junction bases numbered 4, after V lost 1 base and J lost 3 bases. This CDR3 has 15 amino acids. In DNA form, the CDR3 reads TGTGCCAGCAGTTTATTCGGCGGGAGTACAGATACGCAGTATTTT. Its translation: CASSLFGGSTDTQYF. Together with reference TRBV28 and TRBJ2-3, the CDR3 gives the full variable domain: DVKVTQSSRYLVKRTGEKVFLECVQDMDHENMFWYRQDPGLGLRLIYFSYDVKMKEKGDIPEGYSVSREKKERFSLILESASTNQTSMYLCASSLFGGSTDTQYFGPGTRLTVL.

J is TRBJ1-1 and V is TRBV18; the D gene is possibly TRBD1 (5 bases). Trimming took 1 base from V and 4 from J, leaving 10 bases between them. There are 14 residues in the CDR3. CDR1 KGHSH and CDR2 LQKENI come from the germline V gene. This CDR3 reads CASSPHRDGTEAFF. In DNA form, the CDR3 reads TGTGCCAGCTCACCACATAGGGACGGCACTGAAGCTTTCTTT.

This clonotype was recorded once. The CDR3 DNA sequence: TGCAGCGTTGAAGATAGAGAGGGAGGAAGATCGGGCTATGGCTACACCTTC. This codes for CSVEDREGGRSGYGYTF. The chain couples TRBV29-1 to TRBJ1-2; D call uncertain. Germline assignment: CDR1 SQVTM and CDR2 ANQGSEA. This CDR3 contains 17 residues. Trimming shortened V by 0 bases and J by 4 bases, and 21 bases separated the two germline ends.

The V call is TRBV5-1, the J call TRBJ2-1, with 9 bases lining up with TRBD1. The CDR3 is 14 amino acids. The junction had 6 bases not matched to a gene; V was cut back by 4 bases and J by 7 bases. Germline CDR1 is SGHRS and CDR2 is YFSETQ. In DNA, the CDR3 is TGCGCCAGCAGCGCGGGACAGGGAGCGAATGAGCAGTTCTTC. This codes for CASSAGQGANEQFF.

This chain uses TRBV5-1 with TRBJ2-3; D tentatively reads TRBD1 or TRBD2 (5 bases each). Germline V gives CDR1 SGHRS, CDR2 YFSETQ. V lost 3 bases to trimming and J lost 2 bases, with 13 bases between them. The CDR3 has 15 amino acids. The CDR3 sequence: CASSSGTHYTDTQYF. Written as DNA, the CDR3 is TGCGCCAGCAGCTCCGGGACCCACTACACAGATACGCAGTATTTT.

This clonotype came up once. The CDR3 region has the DNA TGTGCCAGCAGCGTTGTCAAGGGAGGAAACACCATATATTTT. Its protein is CASSVVKGGNTIYF. The gene calls are TRBV7-9 and TRBJ1-3; no definite D call. This CDR3 comprises 14 residues. Trimming left V 5 bases short and J 4 bases short, with 12 bases between. CDR1 and CDR2 from the germline V gene are SEHNR and FQNEAQ (reference sequence).

The CDR3 coding sequence is TGCGCCAGCAGCCCAGGGACTAGCAGTCCTAGCACAGATACGCAGTATTTT. Amino acids: CASSPGTSSPSTDTQYF. The rearrangement uses TRBV5-1 and TRBJ2-3; TRBD2 matches at 9 bases. CDR1 is SGHRS and CDR2 is YFSETQ in the germline V gene. The J segment lost 0 bases and the V segment lost 4 bases, leaving 9 bases of the junction unmatched. The CDR3 extends over 17 amino acids.

The chain has TRBV6-2 or TRBV6-3 and TRBJ2-7; D tentatively fits TRBD1 or TRBD2 (7 bases each). Germline CDR1 is MNHEY and CDR2 is SVGEGT. This CDR3 is 14 amino acids long. Trimming pared 7 bases from V and 3 bases from J, leaving 16 bases between. CDR3 sequence: CASTGGTVLYEQYF. The CDR3 bases are TGTGCCAGCACCGGGGGGACAGTACTCTACGAGCAGTACTTC.

The chain uses TRBV4-3 and TRBJ2-7, with D unclear. Germline V gives CDR1 LGHNA, CDR2 YSLEER. The CDR3 sequence is 13 residues long. Trimming stripped 3 bases from V and 4 bases from J, with 10 bases between. This CDR3 is CASSQGSGYEQYF. The DNA of the CDR3 is TGCGCCAGCAGCCAGGGTTCAGGTTACGAGCAGTACTTC.

The genes are TRBV5-4 and TRBJ2-3, with 9 nucleotides matching TRBD2. There are 14 residues in the CDR3. Looked up from germline, CDR1 is SGHNT and CDR2 is YYREEE (reference sequence). Unmatched junction bases numbered 5, after V lost 6 bases and J lost 3 bases. This chain's CDR3 is CASKTSGGTDTQYF. The DNA for the CDR3 is TGTGCCAGCAAGACTAGCGGTGGGACAGATACGCAGTATTTT.

In this sample, this clonotype turned up a few times. V gene TRBV12-3 or TRBV12-4 combines with J gene TRBJ1-1; D perhaps matches TRBD1 (6 bases). The V end lost 8 bases, the J end lost 5 bases, and 15 bases lay between the germline ends. CDR3 length: 13 amino acids. The CDR3 here is CASGAGVLTEAFF. CDR3 DNA sequence: TGTGCCAGCGGGGCAGGGGTATTAACTGAAGCTTTCTTT.

The V call is TRBV29-1, the J call TRBJ2-7; either TRBD1 or TRBD2 may supply D (5 bases each). Germline CDR1 SQVTM, CDR2 ANQGSEA. V was pared by 8 bases and J by 3 bases, with 17 bases between. This CDR3 region has 13 residues. The chain's CDR3 is CSTTRDGNYEQYF. The CDR3 bases are TGCAGCACCACTCGGGACGGTAACTACGAGCAGTACTTC.

The sample holds a few counts of this clonotype. The rearrangement links TRBV6-2 or TRBV6-3 to TRBJ2-3; no firm D call. Germline-derived CDR1 and CDR2 are MNHEY and SVGEGT. The CDR3 runs to 14 residues. V dropped 6 bases and J dropped 2 bases, with 12 bases sitting between them. The CDR3 DNA sequence: TGTGCCAGCAGAACGAGGCAATACACAGATACGCAGTATTTT. Translating it yields CASRTRQYTDTQYF.

As DNA, the CDR3 is TGCAGCGTTGGGGCGGGGGTCGGGGCCAACGTCCTGACTTTC. Translation gives CSVGAGVGANVLTF. V gene TRBV29-1 combines with J gene TRBJ2-6; TRBD2 matches 7 bases. This CDR3 spans 14 amino acids. The J segment lost 4 bases and the V segment lost 4 bases, leaving 4 bases of the junction unmatched. Germline CDR1 is SQVTM and CDR2 is ANQGSEA.

The chain couples TRBV5-8 to TRBJ1-6; 10 bases line up with TRBD1. V shed 4 bases and J 8 bases; nucleotides not matched to a gene: 12. The CDR3 is 17 residues long. Per the germline V gene, CDR1 is SGHTS and CDR2 is YDEGEE. CDR3 DNA: TGTGCCAGCAGCCCCATGCCCGCGGGACAGGGGTATTCACCCCTCCACTTT. Residues: CASSPMPAGQGYSPLHF.

The CDR3 DNA follows: TGTGCCAGCTCACCACTGGATGCCTATGGCTACACCTTC. It is translated as CASSPLDAYGYTF. The gene calls are TRBV18 and TRBJ1-2; D not resolved. Germline assignment: CDR1 KGHSH and CDR2 LQKENI. The length of the CDR3 is 13 residues. V lost 1 base to trimming and J lost 4 bases, with 7 bases between them.

The gene calls are TRBV11-3 and TRBJ2-2, with 11 nucleotides matching TRBD1. The J segment lost 5 bases and the V segment lost 4 bases, leaving 6 bases of the junction unmatched. The CDR3 length is 16 residues. Per the germline V gene, CDR1 is SGHNT and CDR2 is YENEEA. The CDR3 bases are TGTGCCAGCAGCTACGGACAGGGGGCGCGGACCGGGGAGCTGTTTTTT. Translated, it gives CASSYGQGARTGELFF.

This chain links TRBV6-5 with TRBJ1-2, with 7 bases matching TRBD1. Germline CDR1 is MNHEY and CDR2 is SVGAGI. This CDR3 comprises 15 residues. V lost 2 bases and J lost 1; bases outside the gene matches: 4. DNA of the CDR3: TGTGCCAGCAGTTACGCTACAGGGGTTAACTATGGCTACACCTTC. Residues: CASSYATGVNYGYTF.

The chain employs TRBV30 and TRBJ1-2, with 8 bases matching TRBD1. Germline-derived CDR1 and CDR2 are GTSNPN and SVGIG (reference sequence). The CDR3 consists of 14 residues. Trimming took 2 bases from V and 3 from J; bases not matched to a gene: 5. The CDR3 DNA follows: TGTGCCTGGAGTCCCCAGACAGGGGACTATGGCTACACCTTC. Its protein product is CAWSPQTGDYGYTF.

The chain employs TRBV28 and TRBJ1-1; tentative D call: TRBD1 (5 bases). There are 11 residues in the CDR3. CDR1 is MDHEN and CDR2 is SYDVKM in the germline V gene. V was trimmed by 11 bases and J by 11 bases, leaving 18 bases between them. The CDR3 reads CASSQGARAFF. The CDR3 DNA reads TGTGCCTCATCACAAGGGGCGCGGGCTTTCTTT.

For the CDR3, the DNA is TGTGCCACCCTGGCGGCTGGGACCTATGGCTACACCTTC. Translating it yields CATLAAGTYGYTF. V and J are TRBV6-1 and TRBJ1-2; TRBD1 is a possible D gene (5 bases). Germline V gives CDR1 MNHNS, CDR2 SASEGT. This CDR3 region has 13 residues. V dropped 10 bases and J dropped 4 bases, with 16 bases sitting between them.

J is TRBJ2-6 and V is TRBV3-1; D is unclear. The V end lost 1 base, the J end lost 0 bases, and 10 bases lay between the germline ends. Germline CDR1 is LGHDT and CDR2 is YNNKEL (reference sequence). The CDR3 runs 17 residues. The CDR3 DNA sequence: TGTGCCAGCAGCCAAGTGCCTCGCCCCTCTGGGGCCAACGTCCTGACTTTC. As protein: CASSQVPRPSGANVLTF.

The chain uses TRBV11-1 and TRBJ2-7; D remains ambiguous. CDR1 and CDR2 (germline): SGHAT, FQDESV (reference sequence). The CDR3 spans 12 residues. V lost 5 bases and J 0 bases, leaving 5 bases between the germline ends. Here the CDR3 DNA reads TGTGCCAGCAGCGTAAACTCCTACGAGCAGTACTTC. Encoded protein: CASSVNSYEQYF.

This clonotype was found a few times. The chain has TRBV18 and TRBJ2-3; 9 positions match TRBD1. The germline V gene encodes CDR1 KGHSH and CDR2 LQKENI. This CDR3 region has 13 residues. J gave up 6 bases and V 4 bases, and 2 bases lay outside the gene matches. This chain's CDR3 is CASSRDRADTQYF. The CDR3 DNA follows: TGTGCCAGCTCACGGGACAGGGCCGATACGCAGTATTTT.

This clonotype was seen more than once but under ten times. The chain is built from TRBV28 and TRBJ1-5; perhaps TRBD1 as D (6 bases). CDR1 MDHEN and CDR2 SYDVKM come from the germline V gene. The CDR3 loop spans 15 amino acids. Trimming removed 6 bases from V and 2 bases from J, with 14 bases in between. The CDR3 spells CASRSRGRGNQPQHF. CDR3 nucleotide sequence: TGTGCCAGCAGAAGCAGGGGAAGGGGCAATCAGCCCCAGCATTTT.